There are a few counts of the clone carrying this T cell receptor (beta chain). This record belongs to a study of cytomegalovirus exposure and HLA in healthy donors. The PCR made use of 60 Vbeta and 13 Jbeta primers. TCRdb's table, derived via immunoSEQ multiplex PCR, lists solely in-frame clones and lacks some. The profile shows some 180,000 clones, 80% of them singletons. CDR1 and CDR2 (germline): SGHRS, YFSETQ. This CDR3 is built from 15 residues. V trimming: 2 bases; J trimming: 6 bases; junction bases outside the gene matches: 8. The source of this sequence is a woman younger than 45 in good health and CMV-seronegative. V usage is TRBV5-1 and J usage is TRBJ1-1, with 9 bases lining up with TRBD1. The sample taken for sequencing was PBMCs. CDR3 sequence (DNA): TGCGCCAGCAGCTTACAAGGGGACAGGGACGCTGAAGCTTTCTTT. This codes for CASSLQGDRDAEAFF.